This T cell receptor beta chain was sequenced in a study of beta chain features in type 1 diabetes. General study findings and limits: PCR might preferentially amplify shorter templates, equally in patients and controls. In type 1 diabetes patients, VDJ junctions had fewer insertions; deletions at these junctions were more frequent.

As every portion of the isolated RNA was reverse transcribed, the sequencing read expressed TCRB transcripts. Here immunoSEQ multiplex PCR was the method, and the copy in TCRdb shows in-frame clones only, minus some. The table records more than 110,000 clones, 6.9% of them present only once. V dropped 6 bases and J dropped 4; count of bases not matched to a gene: 9. Germline V CDR1 and CDR2: SQVTM, ANQGSEA. The length of the CDR3 is 15 residues. This clone was seen repeatedly, ten times or more. Its antigen is undetermined. The sequenced material came from central memory CD4+ T cells from blood. The rearrangement links TRBV29-1 to TRBJ2-3, with 11 bases that match TRBD1. The TCR originated in a woman aged 25 to 39 in good health. As DNA, the CDR3 is TGCAGCGTAAGAAGGACAGGGGGCTGGTCAGATACGCAGTATTTT. Translated, it gives CSVRRTGGWSDTQYF.